This entry describes one TCR beta chain. Its antigen has not been determined. No quality values exist for individual bases; no much larger clone is one base distant. Reading the germline V gene (reference sequence) gives CDR1 MNHEY and CDR2 SMNVEV. Trimming removed 0 bases from V and 4 bases from J, leaving 9 bases between the germline ends. The CDR3 spans 14 residues, from the cysteine through the phenylalanine. Only CDR3 DNA remains: 42 bases, in frame from the first base. TCR CDR3 regions were amplified from genomic DNA by multiplex PCR using the deep immunoSEQ assay. Extracted genomic DNA from each cell subset was spread evenly across all wells of several immunoSEQ 96-well plates, with each plate serving as a replicate. For unsorted PBMC, about 270 ng of genomic DNA, equivalent to around 30,000 T cell genomes, went into each replicate PCR. Unsorted PBMC genomic DNA was sequenced across ten immunoSEQ deep assay plates. Purified libraries were quantified with a Qubit 3.0 fluorometer, sized on a Bioanalyzer 2100, and re-quantified with the KAPA Library Quantification kit. A separate single-read 150-cycle Illumina NextSeq 550 flow cell was used to sequence each immunoSEQ 96-well plate. From the authors' description of their analysis: Because the immunoSEQ output included only junctional sequences and no quality scores, the filtering could not be the same as the filtering used for full-length reads. To assign V/J genes and CDR3, sequences were annotated against IMGT germline references using PyIR, a Python wrapper for IgBLAST v1.9. Reads were filtered out if the reads had weak V/J assignments (E-value above 1e-6), no CDR3, stop codons, out-of-frame junctions, or ambiguous translated residues. V3J clonotypes were defined as sequences sharing an identical inferred V gene, J gene, and CDR3 amino acid sequence. Percentage overlap between repertoires was computed as shared unique clonotypes divided by the size of the smaller repertoire. Three approaches were used to assess repertoire richness: RTK rarefaction, the Chao1 estimator, and Recon v2.1 estimates of unobserved clonotypes. The clones in this table, taken by TCRdb from immuneACCESS, are in-frame only. Not every clone is retained; where verified, under half of the shortfall comes from an unresolved V gene, and the cause of the rest is unknown. V and J calls plus clone size are reproduced from that table; the DNA served to infer D and trimming. Recorded for this sample are approximately 500,000 clones; roughly 80% of them occurred a single time. More than 9.5% of the sample lies in the top ten.

The data originate from a study of shared clonotypes between healthy human individuals (dated by TCRdb to 2019 to 2021). Study-level background: Three men and two women, aged 18 to 49 years, made up the cohort. To estimate repertoire size and how much clonotypes are shared between individuals, the study performed deep sequencing of blood TCR repertoires from 4 to 6 healthy adults. To increase sequencing depth and limit assay-specific biases, TCR repertoire library preparation and sequencing were carried out by different laboratories using diverse techniques. Each donor's leukapheresis produced roughly between roughly 0.9 and 9 billion PBMCs.

General conclusions and limits of the study: Sampling was limited to blood, and TCR repertoires in tissue likely differ from TCR repertoires in blood. Pairwise subsampling indicated that sequencing depth was expected to affect the degree of clonotype sharing among donors. The small number of donors limited the genetic and exposure-history diversity represented.

The donors were healthy, HIV-negative adults who had no recently reported acute infections or vaccinations. All donors were Caucasian adults living in Nashville, Tennessee, USA. For unsorted samples, some 90 million PBMCs were counted and genomic DNA was extracted with the QIAamp DNA Blood Mini kit. Blood was collected by leukapheresis, and PBMCs were isolated by Ficoll-Histopaque density gradient centrifugation and then cryopreserved in liquid nitrogen vapor phase. The TCR was taken from a woman between 40 and 50 years old in good health. Some clones in this sample may be carry-over from other donors' samples. The specimen was PBMCs. This sequence uses TRBV27 and TRBJ1-1; TRBD1 is perhaps the D gene, given 5 matching bases. In nucleotide form, the sequence is TGTGCCAGCAGTTTATCCCACGGGGGCACTGAAGCTTTCTTT. This encodes CASSLSHGGTEAFF.